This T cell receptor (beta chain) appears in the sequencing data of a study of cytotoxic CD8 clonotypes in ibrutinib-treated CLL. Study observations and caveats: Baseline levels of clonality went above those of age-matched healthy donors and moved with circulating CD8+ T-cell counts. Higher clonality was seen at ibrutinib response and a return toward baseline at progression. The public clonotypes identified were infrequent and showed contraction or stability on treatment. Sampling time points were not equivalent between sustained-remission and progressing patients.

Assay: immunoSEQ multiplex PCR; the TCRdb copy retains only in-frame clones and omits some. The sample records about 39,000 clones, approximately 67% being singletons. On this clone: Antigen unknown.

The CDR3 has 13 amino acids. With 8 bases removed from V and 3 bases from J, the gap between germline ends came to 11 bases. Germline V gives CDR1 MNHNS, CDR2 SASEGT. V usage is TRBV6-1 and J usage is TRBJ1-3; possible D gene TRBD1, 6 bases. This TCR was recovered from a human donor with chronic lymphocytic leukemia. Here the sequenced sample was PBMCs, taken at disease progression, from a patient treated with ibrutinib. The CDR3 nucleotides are TGTGCCAGCTCCCGGACAGATGGAAACACCATATATTTT. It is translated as CASSRTDGNTIYF.